These 15 T cell receptor beta chains originate from one sample sequenced in a study of regulatory T cells in long-lasting Graves disease (dated by TCRdb to the early 2020s). Per the publication, the time point label means: persistent/refractory GD, antithyroid drugs over 5 years with positive TRAb. RNA was extracted from PBMCs in TRIzol for both TCR sequencing and RNA sequencing. Library preparation employed multiplex PCR. Sequencing took place on an Illumina HiSeq 4000. iRepertoire HTBI primers and Arm-PCR amplification of CDR3 regions were used to construct TCR beta libraries. The public sequencing data were trimmed at Q25 with fastp and processed into clonotypes with MiXCR by TCRdb, which kept only in-frame beta chains. Merged by CDR3 protein, the rows form single entries marked with the most common genes and DNA. The sample yields fewer than 550,000 distinct CDR3 sequences; roughly a fifth were counted once. Approximately 6.4% of the sample is held by the ten biggest clonotypes.

Here the sequenced sample was peripheral blood mononuclear cells (PBMCs), taken when the disease was refractory, from a patient treated with antithyroid drugs. These receptors were obtained from a female donor with Graves disease.

The chain carries TRBV29-1 and TRBJ1-4; D perhaps matches TRBD1 (5 bases). Trimming left V 6 bases short and J 7 bases short, with 15 bases between. The CDR3 length is 13 residues. Germline assignment: CDR1 SQVTM and CDR2 ANQGSEA. The CDR3 coding sequence is TGCAGCGTAGGACACCATCCAAGTGAAAAACTGTTTTTT. It yields the protein CSVGHHPSEKLFF. The entire variable domain, with the rest obtained from reference TRBV29-1 and TRBJ1-4, is as follows: SAVISQKPSRDICQRGTSLTIQCQVDSQVTMMFWYRQQPGQSLTLIATANQGSEATYESGFVIDKFPISRPNLTFSTLTVSNMSPEDSSIYLCSVGHHPSEKLFFGSGTQLSVL.

This clonotype was counted many times. The chain couples TRBV5-5 to TRBJ1-2; 8 nucleotides match TRBD1. The J segment lost 5 bases and the V segment lost 4 bases, leaving 7 bases of the junction unmatched. The V gene's germline CDR1 is SGHKS and CDR2 YYEKEE (reference sequence). The CDR3 runs to 14 residues. This chain's CDR3 is CASSTGQGLYGYTF. The CDR3 bases are TGTGCCAGCAGCACCGGACAGGGCCTGTATGGCTACACCTTC.

This clonotype was observed a few times. The chain recombines TRBV24-1 with TRBJ2-2, with 10 bases lining up with TRBD1. The trim removed 2 bases at V and 7 bases at J, leaving 6 bases unmatched. This CDR3 has 16 residues. Germline V gene data show CDR1 as KGHDR and CDR2 as SFDVKD. CDR3 nucleotide sequence: TGTGCCACCAGTGATTCCGGGACAGGGGAGCACGGGGAGCTGTTTTTT. It translates to CATSDSGTGEHGELFF.

This clonotype was seen a handful of times. The rearrangement uses TRBV11-2 and TRBJ2-7; TRBD1 agrees at 7 bases. V gave up 0 bases and J gave up 4 bases; unmatched junction bases: 6. The CDR3 is made up of 15 amino acids. Per the germline V gene, CDR1 is SGHAT and CDR2 is FQNNGV. The CDR3 region has the DNA TGTGCCAGCAGCTTAGAGCCGGGACAGCATTACGAGCAGTACTTC. As protein: CASSLEPGQHYEQYF.

This clonotype was detected ten times or more. This chain connects TRBV18 to TRBJ2-5; D not resolved. Trimming took 1 base from V and 2 from J, leaving 5 bases between them. Germline values: CDR1 KGHSH, CDR2 LQKENI. The CDR3 sequence is 13 residues long. In DNA, the CDR3 is TGTGCCAGCTCACCACAGGAGCAAGAGACCCAGTACTTC. It codes for CASSPQEQETQYF.

In this sample, this clonotype turned up a few times. This rearrangement joins TRBV7-2 to TRBJ1-5, with TRBD1 as a possible D gene (5 bases). Deletions cut 2 bases from V and 3 bases from J, with 11 bases between. The CDR3 runs 15 residues. CDR1 and CDR2 from the germline V gene are SGHTA and FQGNSA. Here the CDR3 reads CASSLNVGVNQPQHF. For the CDR3, the DNA is TGTGCCAGCAGCTTAAACGTGGGGGTCAATCAGCCCCAGCATTTT.

This chain connects TRBV2 to TRBJ2-2, with 7 nucleotides matching TRBD2. The V gene end was trimmed by 11 bases and the J gene end by 4 bases; junction bases not matched to a gene: 10. This CDR3 has 14 residues. Germline CDR1 is SNHLY and CDR2 is FYNNEI. The CDR3 coding sequence is TGTGCCGGGGGGGTCCCGAACCTCACCGGGGAGCTGTTTTTT. This translates into CAGGVPNLTGELFF.

This chain's CDR3 is CASRRDRGNQPQHF. DNA for the CDR3: TGTGCCAGCAGGAGGGACAGGGGCAATCAGCCCCAGCATTTT. The J gene is TRBJ1-5, the V gene TRBV12-3 or TRBV12-4, with 9 bases matching TRBD1. The CDR3 spans 14 residues. V was pared by 6 bases and J by 2 bases, with 2 bases of the junction left unmatched.

A few counts support this clonotype. The chain is built from TRBV12-3 or TRBV12-4 and TRBJ2-4, with no clear D. V lost 2 bases, J lost 4 bases, and 9 bases lay in between. The length of the CDR3 is 14 residues. CDR3 region: CASSLRARKNIQYF. For the CDR3, the DNA is TGTGCCAGCAGTTTAAGGGCCAGAAAAAACATTCAGTACTTC.

This sequence joins TRBV18 and TRBJ2-5; perhaps D is TRBD1 or TRBD2 (5 bases each). Germline V gene data show CDR1 as KGHSH and CDR2 as LQKENI. The CDR3 sequence is 15 residues long. V gave up 2 bases and J gave up 5 bases, with 15 bases separating them. This CDR3 is CASSPVIEGTETQYF. DNA for the CDR3: TGTGCCAGCTCACCAGTAATTGAGGGGACGGAGACCCAGTACTTC.

Many counts were recorded for this clonotype. CDR3 bases: TGTGCCAGCGGGGGGGACCCTGGGTCCCAGCATTTT. As protein: CASGGDPGSQHF. This sequence joins TRBV6-1 and TRBJ1-5, with a weak D call TRBD1 (5 bases). Trimming left V 8 bases short and J 11 bases short, with 16 bases between. This CDR3 is built from 12 residues. Germline V lookup: CDR1 MNHNS, CDR2 SASEGT.

This clonotype was seen more than once but under ten times. The genes are TRBV18 and TRBJ1-6, with 7 bases matching TRBD1. CDR1 is KGHSH and CDR2 is LQKENI in the germline V gene. The trim removed 0 bases at V and 9 bases at J, leaving 5 bases unmatched. CDR3 size: 15 residues. The CDR3 sequence: CASSPPATGLSPLHF. The CDR3 DNA is TGTGCCAGCTCACCACCGGCGACAGGGCTTTCACCCCTCCACTTT. The full variable domain, with the rest looked up from reference TRBV18 and TRBJ1-6, is NAGVMQNPRHLVRRRGQEARLRCSPMKGHSHVYWYRQLPEEGLKFMVYLQKENIIDESGMPKERFSAEFPKEGPSILRIQQVVRGDSAAYFCASSPPATGLSPLHFGNGTRLTVT.

This clonotype appeared many times. This chain links TRBV11-2 with TRBJ2-4, with TRBD1 identical over 10 bases. With V trimmed by 2 bases and J by 6 bases, 4 bases remained unmatched. CDR3 size: 15 residues. Germline loops: CDR1 SGHAT, CDR2 FQNNGV. For the CDR3, the DNA is TGTGCCAGCAGCTTAACGACAGGGGGCGGAAACATTCAGTACTTC. It yields the protein CASSLTTGGGNIQYF.

This clonotype was counted a few times. A much bigger clone sits one base away, suggesting this may be a read error. The CDR3 loop is CATSDGTGTGIIEAFF. Written as DNA, the CDR3 is TGTGCCACCAGTGATGGAACCGGGACAGGGATCATTGAAGCTTTCTTT. The V call is TRBV24-1, the J call TRBJ1-1, with TRBD1 identical over 9 bases. The CDR3 length is 16 residues. The V and J ends lost 3 bases and 7 bases, in that order; junction bases with no gene match: 11. Germline V gene data show CDR1 as KGHDR and CDR2 as SFDVKD.

This clonotype has at least ten counts. CDR3: CASSYSMRGIQETQYF. The CDR3, as DNA: TGTGCCAGCAGTTACTCGATGAGGGGGATCCAAGAGACCCAGTACTTC. The V gene is TRBV6-5, the J gene TRBJ2-5, with D maybe TRBD1 (6 bases). V was clipped by 0 bases and J by 1 base, with 12 bases between them. CDR1 MNHEY and CDR2 SVGAGI come from the germline V gene. The CDR3 has 16 amino acids.